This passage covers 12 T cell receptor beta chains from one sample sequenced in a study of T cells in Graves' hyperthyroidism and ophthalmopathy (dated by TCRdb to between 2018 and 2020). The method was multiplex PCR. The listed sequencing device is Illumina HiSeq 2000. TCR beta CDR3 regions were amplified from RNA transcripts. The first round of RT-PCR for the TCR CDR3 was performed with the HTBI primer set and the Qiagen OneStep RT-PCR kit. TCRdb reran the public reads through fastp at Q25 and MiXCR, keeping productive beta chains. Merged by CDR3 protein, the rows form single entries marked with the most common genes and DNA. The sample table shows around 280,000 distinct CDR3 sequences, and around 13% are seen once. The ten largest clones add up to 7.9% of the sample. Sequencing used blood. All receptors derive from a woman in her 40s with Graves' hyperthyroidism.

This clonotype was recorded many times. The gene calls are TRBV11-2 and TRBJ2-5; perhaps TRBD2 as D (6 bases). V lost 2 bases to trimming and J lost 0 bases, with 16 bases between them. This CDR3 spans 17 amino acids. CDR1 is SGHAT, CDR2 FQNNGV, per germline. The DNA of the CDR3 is TGTGCCAGCAGCTTACTCGCCGGGACTGAGTACCAAGAGACCCAGTACTTC. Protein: CASSLLAGTEYQETQYF.

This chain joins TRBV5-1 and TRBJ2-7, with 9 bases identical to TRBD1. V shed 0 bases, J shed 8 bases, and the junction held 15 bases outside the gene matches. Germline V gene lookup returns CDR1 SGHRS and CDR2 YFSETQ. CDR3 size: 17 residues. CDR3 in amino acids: CASSLGVTGGTYPKQYF. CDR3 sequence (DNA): TGCGCCAGCAGCTTGGGGGTGACAGGGGGAACGTACCCCAAGCAGTACTTC.

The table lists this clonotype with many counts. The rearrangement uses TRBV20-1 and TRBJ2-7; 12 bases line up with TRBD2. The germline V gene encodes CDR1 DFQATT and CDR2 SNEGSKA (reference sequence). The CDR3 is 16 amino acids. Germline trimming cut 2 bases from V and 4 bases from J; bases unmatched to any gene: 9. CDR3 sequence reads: CSARPRLAGVLYEQYF. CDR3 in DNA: TGCAGTGCTAGACCCCGACTAGCGGGAGTTTTGTACGAGCAGTACTTC.

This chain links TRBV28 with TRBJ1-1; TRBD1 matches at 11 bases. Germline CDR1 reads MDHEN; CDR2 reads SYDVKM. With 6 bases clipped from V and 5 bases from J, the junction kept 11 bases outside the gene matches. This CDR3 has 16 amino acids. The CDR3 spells CASRDDLGQGDTEAFF. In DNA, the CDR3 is TGTGCCAGCAGAGACGACCTGGGACAGGGGGATACTGAAGCTTTCTTT.

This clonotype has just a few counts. In nucleotides, the CDR3 is TGTGCCAGTAGTCCGCTAACGGGACTCGCCTACGAGCAGTACTTC. Translated: CASSPLTGLAYEQYF. V gene TRBV19 combines with J gene TRBJ2-7; TRBD2 might be the D (6 bases). Germline CDR1 LNHDA, CDR2 SQIVND (reference sequence). The V end lost 5 bases, the J end lost 2 bases, and 16 bases lay between the germline ends. The length of the CDR3 is 15 residues.

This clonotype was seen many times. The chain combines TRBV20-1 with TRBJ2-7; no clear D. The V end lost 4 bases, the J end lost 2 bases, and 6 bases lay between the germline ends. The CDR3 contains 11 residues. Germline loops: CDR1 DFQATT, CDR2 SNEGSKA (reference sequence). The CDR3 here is CSATETYEQYF. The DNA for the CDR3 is TGCAGTGCTACAGAGACCTACGAGCAGTACTTC.

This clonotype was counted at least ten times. CDR3 loop: CAINNPGQSSYEQYF. CDR3 DNA sequence: TGTGCCATCAATAACCCGGGACAGAGCTCCTACGAGCAGTACTTC. The chain uses TRBV10-3 and TRBJ2-7; 7 bases map to TRBD1. V lost 7 bases and J lost 0; bases outside the gene matches: 9. The CDR3 consists of 15 residues. Germline V CDR1 and CDR2: ENHRY, SYGVKD.

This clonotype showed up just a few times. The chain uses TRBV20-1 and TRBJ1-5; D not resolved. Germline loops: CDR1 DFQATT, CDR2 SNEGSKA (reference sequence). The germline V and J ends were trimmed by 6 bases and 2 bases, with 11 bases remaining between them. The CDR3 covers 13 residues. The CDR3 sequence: CSAPGSRNQPQHF. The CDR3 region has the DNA TGCAGTGCCCCCGGGAGCCGCAATCAGCCCCAGCATTTT.

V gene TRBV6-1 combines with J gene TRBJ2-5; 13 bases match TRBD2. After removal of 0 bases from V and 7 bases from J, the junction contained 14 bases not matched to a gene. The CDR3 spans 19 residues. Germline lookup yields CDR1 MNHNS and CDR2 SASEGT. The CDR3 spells CASSEASRGTSGVKGTQYF. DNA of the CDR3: TGTGCCAGCAGTGAAGCCAGCCGCGGGACTAGCGGGGTGAAAGGGACCCAGTACTTC.

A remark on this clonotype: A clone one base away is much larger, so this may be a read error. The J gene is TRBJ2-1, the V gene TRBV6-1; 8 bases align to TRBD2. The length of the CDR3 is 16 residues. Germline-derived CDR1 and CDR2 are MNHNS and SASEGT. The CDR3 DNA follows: TGTGTCGCTGGTCTGCCGGCGGGAGGTGGGAAAGATGAGCAGTTCTTC. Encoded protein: CVAGLPAGGGKDEQFF.

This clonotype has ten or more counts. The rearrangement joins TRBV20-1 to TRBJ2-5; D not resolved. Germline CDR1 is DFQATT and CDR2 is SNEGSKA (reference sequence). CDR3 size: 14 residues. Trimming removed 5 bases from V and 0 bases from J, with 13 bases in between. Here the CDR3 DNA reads TGCAGTGCTCCCGAGGTTCCCCACCAAGAGACCCAGTACTTC. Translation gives CSAPEVPHQETQYF.

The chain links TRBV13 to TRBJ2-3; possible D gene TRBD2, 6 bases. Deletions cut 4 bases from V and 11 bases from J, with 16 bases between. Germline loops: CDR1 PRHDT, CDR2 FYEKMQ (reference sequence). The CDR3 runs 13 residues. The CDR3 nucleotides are TGTGCCAGCAGCTCCTACGGGAGTTATATGCAGTATTTT. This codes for CASSSYGSYMQYF.